This TCR beta chain stems from a study of blood T cell repertoires in COVID-19. The overall study: COVID-19 samples from acute and convalescent phases originated in the United States, Italy and Spain. T cells, B-cell-depleted T cells, or PBMCs provided the cDNA or gDNA that served as material.

Here immunoSEQ multiplex PCR was the method, and the copy in TCRdb shows in-frame clones only, minus some. The sample has around 250,000 clones; 85% to 90% are singletons. Enrollees, about 18 to 95 years old, lived in 25 or so US areas. The recovered donors of Cohort 3 showed two negative PCRs, clearance, or symptom resolution. V was trimmed by 3 bases and J by 0 bases, leaving 12 bases between them. Per the germline V gene, CDR1 is MNHEY and CDR2 is SMNVEV (reference sequence). CDR3 size: 15 residues. The TCR was taken from a man aged 18 to 30 who had recovered from COVID-19. The chain is built from TRBV27 and TRBJ2-7; maybe TRBD2 (6 bases). The sample consisted of PBMCs or T cells enriched from blood (not recorded which). CDR3 bases: TGTGCCAGCAGTTTCGGGGGTCCTATCTCCTACGAGCAGTACTTC. Translated: CASSFGGPISYEQYF.